The 4 T cell receptor beta chains given below trace back to one sample, sequenced in a study of blood T cell repertoires in COVID-19. The method was immunoSEQ multiplex PCR; TCRdb's version includes in-frame clones alone and lacks a portion of them. Of 250,000 to 300,000 clones listed, about nine tenths are singletons. Sequences were obtained from peripheral blood. The receptors derive from a woman between 50 and 59 years old with COVID-19, enrolled during active disease.

The V and J genes are TRBV4-3 and TRBJ2-7; tentatively, D is TRBD2 (5 bases). The CDR3 extends over 14 amino acids. The germline V gene has CDR1 LGHNA and CDR2 YSLEER. V was trimmed by 4 bases and J by 2 bases, leaving 12 bases between them. The CDR3 bases are TGCGCCAGCAGCCCGGAGGTCGGGCCCTACGAGCAGTACTTC. Translation gives CASSPEVGPYEQYF.

The rearrangement joins TRBV6-5 to TRBJ2-7; 7 nucleotides align to TRBD2. This CDR3 has 15 amino acids. With 2 bases clipped from V and 3 bases from J, the junction kept 7 bases outside the gene matches. Per the germline V gene, CDR1 is MNHEY and CDR2 is SVGAGI. DNA for the CDR3: TGTGCCAGCAGTTACCAGGGCGGGGGAGTCTACGAGCAGTACTTC. Translation gives CASSYQGGGVYEQYF.

J is TRBJ1-1 and V is TRBV3-1 (or the pseudogene TRBV3-2); no reliable D call. Trimming took off 1 base at V and 1 base at J, with 10 bases between the two ends. There are 15 residues in the CDR3. From germline, CDR1 is LGHDT and CDR2 YNNKEL (reference sequence). CDR3 residues: CASSQGITRNTEAFF. The CDR3 DNA is TGTGCCAGCAGCCAAGGAATCACCAGGAACACTGAAGCTTTCTTT.

The rearrangement links TRBV30 to TRBJ2-1, with TRBD2 matching 7 bases. This CDR3 comprises 14 residues. With V trimmed by 3 bases and J by 2 bases, 4 bases remained unmatched. CDR1 and CDR2 from the germline V gene are GTSNPN and SVGIG (reference sequence). The DNA of the CDR3 is TGTGCCTGGAGGGTAGCGGGCCCCTACAATGAGCAGTTCTTC. Encoded protein: CAWRVAGPYNEQFF. Full variable domain (outside the CDR3, taken from reference TRBV30 and TRBJ2-1): SQTIHQWPATLVQPVGSPLSLECTVEGTSNPNLYWYRQAAGRGLQLLFYSVGIGQISSEVPQNLSASRPQDRQFILSSKKLLLSDSGFYLCAWRVAGPYNEQFFGPGTRLTVL.